The 7 T cell receptor beta chains reported below all come from one sample, sequenced in a study of neurological immune-mediated disorders. MiXCR was run by TCRdb on the 5' RACE reads, yielding one entry per CDR3 protein. The sample includes approximately 50,000 distinct CDR3 sequences, about 3.5% of them seen just once. The sequencing sample was made of PBMCs. The receptors derive from a man aged 40-49 years with multiple sclerosis.

This clonotype was detected ten times or more. This rearrangement joins TRBV19 to TRBJ2-7; no firm D call. V lost 10 bases, J lost 6 bases, and 22 bases lay in between. Germline lookup yields CDR1 LNHDA and CDR2 SQIVND (reference sequence). The CDR3 length is 14 residues. The CDR3 loop reads CATAVGMGSLEQYF. DNA of the CDR3: TGTGCCACCGCTGTGGGTATGGGTTCTCTCGAGCAGTACTTC.

This clonotype has at least ten counts. The chain uses TRBV7-6 and TRBJ1-4; perhaps TRBD1 as D (5 bases). CDR3 length: 15 residues. Germline values: CDR1 SGHVS, CDR2 FNYEAQ. With 1 base removed from V and 1 base from J, the gap between germline ends came to 7 bases. CDR3 protein: CASSLVGGTNEKLFF. The CDR3 nucleotides read TGTGCCAGCAGCTTAGTCGGGGGAACTAATGAAAAACTGTTTTTT.

In its sample, this clonotype was seen many times. The chain carries TRBV7-3 and TRBJ2-3; D is undetermined. Looked up from germline, CDR1 is SGHTA and CDR2 is FQGTGA. V lost 8 bases and J lost 2, with 11 bases in between. CDR3 length: 13 residues. CDR3 sequence: CASPPGLTDTQYF. CDR3 sequence (DNA): TGTGCCAGCCCACCTGGGCTCACAGATACGCAGTATTTT.

This clonotype has a count of ten or more. The chain combines TRBV20-1 with TRBJ2-2, with D maybe TRBD2 (7 bases). This CDR3 is built from 17 residues. V lost 5 bases and J 0 bases, leaving 19 bases between the germline ends. Germline V lookup: CDR1 DFQATT, CDR2 SNEGSKA (reference sequence). CDR3 nucleotide sequence: TGCAGTGCTTCTTTGGGGGGGCCGATCGCGAACACCGGGGAGCTGTTTTTT. Protein product: CSASLGGPIANTGELFF.

This clonotype showed up many times. This chain uses TRBV5-1 with TRBJ2-1; 7 bases match TRBD1. V dropped 4 bases and J dropped 0; count of bases not matched to a gene: 7. There are 16 residues in the CDR3. Per germline, CDR1 SGHRS and CDR2 YFSETQ. The CDR3: CASSPPGQSSYNEQFF. Written as DNA, the CDR3 is TGCGCCAGCAGCCCGCCGGGACAGAGCTCCTACAATGAGCAGTTCTTC.

This clonotype was seen many times. V gene TRBV3-1 combines with J gene TRBJ1-1; D not certain. Trimming stripped 0 bases from V and 7 bases from J, with 6 bases between. Germline CDR1 LGHDT, CDR2 YNNKEL (reference sequence). This CDR3 comprises 12 residues. The CDR3 loop reads CASSQDVSEAFF. CDR3 bases: TGTGCCAGCAGCCAAGATGTAAGTGAAGCTTTCTTT.

This clonotype appeared many times. The CDR3: CASSPSSLTSYEQYF. CDR3 nucleotides: TGTGCCAGCAGCCCCTCTAGCTTGACCTCCTACGAGCAGTACTTC. V is TRBV6-6 and J is TRBJ2-7; D is possibly TRBD2 (5 bases). CDR1 is MNHNY and CDR2 is SVGAGI in the germline V gene (reference sequence). Trimming removed 6 bases at V and 0 bases at J, with 15 bases between. This CDR3 has 15 amino acids.